Listed below are T cell receptor beta chains from one sample, sequenced in a study of siplizumab effects on memory and regulatory T cells. The table came from immunoSEQ multiplex PCR; TCRdb's copy has only in-frame clones and leaves some out. The sample holds roughly 64,000 clones, around 96% seen once. The sample comprised naive CD8+ T cells sorted from blood. All receptors derive from a human donor in good health. The CDR3 runs from the conserved cysteine through the conserved F or W.

>TRBV19|TRBJ2-1
CASSWDRYNEQFF
>TRBV7-9|TRBJ2-1
CASSQGVDEQFF
>TRBV7-9|TRBJ2-1
CASSLPGTGENEQFF
>TRBV7-6|TRBJ2-7
CASSLAVGTGESYEQYF
>TRBV27|TRBJ2-5
CASSLKDGGQETQYF
>TRBV10-1|TRBJ1-1
CASSEASGGNTEAFF
>TRBV11-3|TRBJ2-1
CASSFGVSSYNEQFF
>TRBV13|TRBJ2-3
CASSSTGGASTDTQYF
>TRBV7-7|TRBJ2-7
CASSLDRRWQGNLYEQYF
>TRBV15|TRBJ1-2
CATQQGEGYGYTF
>TRBV19|TRBJ2-1
CASSIYRGPNNEQFF
>TRBV5-4|TRBJ2-7
CASSLLQGANEQYF
>TRBV10-1|TRBJ2-7
CASSEVGSYEQYF
>TRBV4-1|TRBJ2-7
CASSQVVGTLQSEQYF
>TRBV4-1|TRBJ2-5
CASSEGPRGSETQYF
>TRBV5-1|TRBJ2-7
CASRLGDGISYEQYF
>TRBV4-1|TRBJ1-3
CASSPTGSGNTIYF
>TRBV19|TRBJ1-2
CASRGGGKVDDGYTF
>TRBV4-1|TRBJ2-2
CASSSGQNTGELFF
>TRBV28|TRBJ1-1
CASSSLSGDRVANTEAFF
>TRBV13|TRBJ1-1
CASSFGRGILEAFF
>TRBV6-5|TRBJ1-2
CASSYSGGDGYTF
>TRBV18|TRBJ2-2
CASSPTQGQGSGTGELFF
>TRBV30|TRBJ1-1
CAWSTGQGAMGAFF
>TRBV4-2|TRBJ2-1
CASSHYTGTSGGNEQFF
>TRBV5-1|TRBJ1-3
CASRTDTSSGNTIYF
>TRBV18|TRBJ1-6
CASSGTILNSPLHF
>TRBV11-2|TRBJ2-1
CASSPSGGDNEQFF
>TRBV6-6|TRBJ2-1
CASSYSTGLGAVEQFF
>TRBV6-5|TRBJ2-7
CASSYQAGDEQYF
>TRBV19|TRBJ2-7
CASSIEGGLWYEQYF
>TRBV9|TRBJ2-2
CASSGLSGELFF
>TRBV28|TRBJ2-2
CASSPRLAGIGELFF
>TRBV11-3|TRBJ2-1
CASSLETSGYNEQFF
>TRBV27|TRBJ2-5
CASSLETKDRKETQYF
>TRBV28|TRBJ1-2
CASSTFIGTGGLWGYTF
>TRBV9|TRBJ2-5
CASSPSGGIETQYF
>TRBV19|TRBJ1-2
CASSGGQIFYGYTF
>TRBV9|TRBJ2-5
CASSPWDTQETQYF
>TRBV9|TRBJ1-1
CASSVGAMNTEAFF
>TRBV9|TRBJ2-7
CASSVASSGDSYEQYF
>TRBV7-9|TRBJ2-1
CASSFRDRDNEQFF
>TRBV4-1|TRBJ2-7
CASSQWTGGIEQYF
>TRBV10-2|TRBJ1-5
CASSEGPEPQHF
>TRBV5-1|TRBJ2-5
CASSGGLAGVVETQYF
>TRBV28|TRBJ2-7
CASSSPDRGRPYEQYF
>TRBV4-1|TRBJ2-7
CASSQDVSYEQYF
>TRBV9|TRBJ2-7
CASSVGLDLLYEQYF
>TRBV7-2|TRBJ2-7
CASSSRTSGSSYEQYF
>TRBV19|TRBJ2-1
CASSIVLGYNEQFF
>TRBV19|TRBJ1-2
CASSPSGGGNYGYTF
>TRBV29-1|TRBJ2-5
CSVEGTSGQETQYF
>TRBV12-5|TRBJ2-7
CASTGGSASSYEQYF